The T cell receptor beta chain under discussion was sequenced for a study of long-term antiretroviral therapy in people with HIV. Per the germline V gene, CDR1 is SGHAT and CDR2 is FQNNGV. The V end was cut by 4 bases, the J end by 2 bases, with 15 bases between. CDR3 length: 16 residues. Researchers report immunoSEQ v3.0 was run at survey level. Profiling relied on immunoSEQ multiplex PCR, and the TCRdb table lists in-frame clones only, not all of them. Found here are 30,000 or so clones, approximately 90% of them singletons; the top ten hold 6% to 8.5%. Sampling of each donor yielded at least one pre-ART PBMC sample and at least two post-ART PBMC samples.

V is TRBV11-2 and J is TRBJ1-3, with D hard to call. The TCR originated in a man in his fifties or sixties with HIV. The sequences come from unsorted PBMCs, collected roughly 5 years before starting antiretroviral therapy. This CDR3 is CASSSLEGVAGNTIYF. The CDR3 DNA follows: TGTGCCAGCAGCTCCTTGGAGGGTGTTGCTGGAAACACCATATATTTT.